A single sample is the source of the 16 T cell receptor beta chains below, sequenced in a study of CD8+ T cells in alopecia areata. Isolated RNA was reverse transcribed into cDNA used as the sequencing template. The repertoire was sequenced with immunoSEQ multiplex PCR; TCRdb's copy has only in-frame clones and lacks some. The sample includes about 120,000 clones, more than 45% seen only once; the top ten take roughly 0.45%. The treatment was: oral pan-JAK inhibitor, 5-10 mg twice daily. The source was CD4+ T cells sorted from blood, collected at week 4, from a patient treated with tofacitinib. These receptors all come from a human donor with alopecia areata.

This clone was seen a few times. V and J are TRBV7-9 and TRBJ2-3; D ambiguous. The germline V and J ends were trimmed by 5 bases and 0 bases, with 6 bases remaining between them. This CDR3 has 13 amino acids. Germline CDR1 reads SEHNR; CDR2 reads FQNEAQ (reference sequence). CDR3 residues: CASSDVSTDTQYF. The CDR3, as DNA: TGTGCCAGCAGCGATGTAAGCACAGATACGCAGTATTTT.

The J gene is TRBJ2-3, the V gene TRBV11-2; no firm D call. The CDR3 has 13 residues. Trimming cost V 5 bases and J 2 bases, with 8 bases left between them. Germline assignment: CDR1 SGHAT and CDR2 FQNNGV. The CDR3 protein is CASSLFLTDTQYF. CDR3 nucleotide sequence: TGTGCCAGCAGCCTCTTCCTCACAGATACGCAGTATTTT.

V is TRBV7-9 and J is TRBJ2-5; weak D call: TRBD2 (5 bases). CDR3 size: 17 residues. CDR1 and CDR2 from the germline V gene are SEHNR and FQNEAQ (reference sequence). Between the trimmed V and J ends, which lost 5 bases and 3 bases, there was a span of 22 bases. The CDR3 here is CASSPLPHIMREETQYF. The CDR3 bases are TGTGCCAGCAGCCCACTCCCTCATATAATGAGGGAAGAGACCCAGTACTTC.

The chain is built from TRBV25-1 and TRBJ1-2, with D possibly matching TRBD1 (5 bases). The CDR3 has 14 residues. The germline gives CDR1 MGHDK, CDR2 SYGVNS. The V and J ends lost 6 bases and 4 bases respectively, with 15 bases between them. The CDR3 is CASSGNPGGYGYTF. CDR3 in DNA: TGTGCCAGCAGCGGAAATCCCGGGGGCTATGGCTACACCTTC.

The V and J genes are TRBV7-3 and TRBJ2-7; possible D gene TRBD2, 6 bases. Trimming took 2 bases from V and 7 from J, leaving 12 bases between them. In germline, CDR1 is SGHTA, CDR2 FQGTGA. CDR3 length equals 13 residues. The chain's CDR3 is CASSLQEGLEQYF. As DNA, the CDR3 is TGTGCCAGCAGCTTACAGGAGGGTTTGGAGCAGTACTTC.

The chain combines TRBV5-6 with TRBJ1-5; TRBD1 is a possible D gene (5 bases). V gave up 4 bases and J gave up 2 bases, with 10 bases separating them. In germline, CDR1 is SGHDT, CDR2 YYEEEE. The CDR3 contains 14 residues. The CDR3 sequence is CASSLGAGNQPQHF. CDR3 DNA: TGTGCCAGCAGCCTCGGGGCAGGCAATCAGCCCCAGCATTTT.

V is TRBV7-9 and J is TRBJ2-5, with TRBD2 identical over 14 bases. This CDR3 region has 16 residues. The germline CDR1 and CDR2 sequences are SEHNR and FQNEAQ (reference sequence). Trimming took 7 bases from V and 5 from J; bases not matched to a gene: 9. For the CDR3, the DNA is TGTGCCAGCACTGACGTCGGGACTAGCGGGAGCGAGACCCAGTACTTC. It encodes CASTDVGTSGSETQYF.

The CDR3 spells CASSKGTSGGYEQYF. The DNA of the CDR3 is TGTGCCAGCAGCAAGGGGACTAGCGGGGGGTACGAGCAGTACTTC. This chain uses TRBV7-2 with TRBJ2-7, with TRBD2 matching over 15 bases. V lost 5 bases and J lost 4; bases outside the gene matches: 3. Germline loops: CDR1 SGHTA, CDR2 FQGNSA. CDR3 length: 15 amino acids.

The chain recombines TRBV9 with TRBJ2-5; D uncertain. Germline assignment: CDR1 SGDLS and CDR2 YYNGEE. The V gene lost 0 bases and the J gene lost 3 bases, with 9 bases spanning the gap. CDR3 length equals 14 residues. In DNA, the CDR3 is TGTGCCAGCAGCGTAGGTGTGACAAAAGAGACCCAGTACTTC. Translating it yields CASSVGVTKETQYF. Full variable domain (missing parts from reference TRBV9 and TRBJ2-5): DSGVTQTPKHLITATGQRVTLRCSPRSGDLSVYWYQQSLDQGLQFLIQYYNGEERAKGNILERFSAQQFPDLHSELNLSSLELGDSALYFCASSVGVTKETQYFGPGTRLLVL.

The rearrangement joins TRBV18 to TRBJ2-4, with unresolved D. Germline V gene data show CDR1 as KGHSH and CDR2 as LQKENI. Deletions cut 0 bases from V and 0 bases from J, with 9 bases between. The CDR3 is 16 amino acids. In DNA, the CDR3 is TGTGCCAGCTCACCACCGGAAAGGGTAGCCAAAAACATTCAGTACTTC. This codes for CASSPPERVAKNIQYF.

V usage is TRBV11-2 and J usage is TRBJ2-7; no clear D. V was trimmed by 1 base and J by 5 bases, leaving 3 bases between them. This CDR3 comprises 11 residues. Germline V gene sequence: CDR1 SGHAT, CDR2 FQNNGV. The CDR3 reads CASSLAHEQYF. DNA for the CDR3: TGTGCCAGCAGCTTAGCCCACGAGCAGTACTTC.

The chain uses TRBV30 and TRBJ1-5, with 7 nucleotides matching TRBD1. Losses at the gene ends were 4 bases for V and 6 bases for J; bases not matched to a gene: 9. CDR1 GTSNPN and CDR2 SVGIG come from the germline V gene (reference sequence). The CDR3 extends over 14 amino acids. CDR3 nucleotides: TGTGCCTGGACCTGGGCAGGGGGAGGTCAGCCCCAGCATTTT. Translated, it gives CAWTWAGGGQPQHF.

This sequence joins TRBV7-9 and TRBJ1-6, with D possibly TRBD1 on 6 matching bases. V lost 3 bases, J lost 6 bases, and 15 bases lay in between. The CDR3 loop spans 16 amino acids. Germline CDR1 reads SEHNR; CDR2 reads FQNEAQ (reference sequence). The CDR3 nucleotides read TGTGCCAGCAGCTTCGGGCAGGGGTTTTCTAATTCACCCCTCCACTTT. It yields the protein CASSFGQGFSNSPLHF.

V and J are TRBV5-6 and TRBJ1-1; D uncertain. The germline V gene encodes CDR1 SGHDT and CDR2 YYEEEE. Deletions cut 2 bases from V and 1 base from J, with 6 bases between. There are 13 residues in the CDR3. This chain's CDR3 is CASSLMTNTEAFF. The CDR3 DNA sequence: TGTGCCAGCAGCTTAATGACGAACACTGAAGCTTTCTTT.

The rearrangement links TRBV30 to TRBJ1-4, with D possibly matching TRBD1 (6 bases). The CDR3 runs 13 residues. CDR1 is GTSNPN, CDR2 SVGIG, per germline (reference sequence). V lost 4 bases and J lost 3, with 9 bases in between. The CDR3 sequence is CAWTGASNEKLFF. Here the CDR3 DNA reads TGTGCCTGGACAGGGGCGTCTAATGAAAAACTGTTTTTT.

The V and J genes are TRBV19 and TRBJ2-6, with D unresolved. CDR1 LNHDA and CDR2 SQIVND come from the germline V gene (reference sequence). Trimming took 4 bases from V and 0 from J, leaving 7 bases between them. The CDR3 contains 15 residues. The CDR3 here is CASSKLTSGANVLTF. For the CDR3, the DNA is TGTGCCAGTAGTAAGTTGACCTCTGGGGCCAACGTCCTGACTTTC.